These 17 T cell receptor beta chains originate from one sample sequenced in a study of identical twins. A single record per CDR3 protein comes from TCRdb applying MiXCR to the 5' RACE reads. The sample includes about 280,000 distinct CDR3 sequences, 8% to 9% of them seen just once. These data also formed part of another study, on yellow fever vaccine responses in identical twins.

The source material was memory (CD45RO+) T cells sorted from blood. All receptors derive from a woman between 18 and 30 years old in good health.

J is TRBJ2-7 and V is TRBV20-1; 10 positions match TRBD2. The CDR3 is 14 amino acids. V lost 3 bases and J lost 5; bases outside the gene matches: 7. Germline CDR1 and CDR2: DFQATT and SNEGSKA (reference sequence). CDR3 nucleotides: TGCAGTGCTAGCCCTAGCGGGAGTTTCCACGAGCAGTACTTC. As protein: CSASPSGSFHEQYF.

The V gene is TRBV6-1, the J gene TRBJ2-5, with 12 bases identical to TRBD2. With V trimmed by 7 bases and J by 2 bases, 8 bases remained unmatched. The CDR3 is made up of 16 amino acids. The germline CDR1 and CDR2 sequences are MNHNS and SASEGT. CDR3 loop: CASKDRLAGVQETQYF. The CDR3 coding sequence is TGTGCCAGCAAGGACCGACTAGCGGGAGTACAAGAGACCCAGTACTTC.

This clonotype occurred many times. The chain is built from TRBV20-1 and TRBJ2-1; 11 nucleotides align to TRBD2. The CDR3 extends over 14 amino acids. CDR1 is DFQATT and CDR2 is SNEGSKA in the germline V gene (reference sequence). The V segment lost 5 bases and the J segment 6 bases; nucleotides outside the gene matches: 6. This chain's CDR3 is CSAETSGNLNEQFF. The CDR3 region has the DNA TGCAGTGCTGAGACTAGCGGGAACCTCAATGAGCAGTTCTTC.

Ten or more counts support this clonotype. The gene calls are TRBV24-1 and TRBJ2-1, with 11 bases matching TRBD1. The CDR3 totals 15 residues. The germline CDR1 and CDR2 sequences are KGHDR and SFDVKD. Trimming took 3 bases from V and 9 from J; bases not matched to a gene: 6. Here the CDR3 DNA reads TGTGCCACCAGTGATCTCTGGACAGGGGGCGGTGAGCAGTTCTTC. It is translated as CATSDLWTGGGEQFF.

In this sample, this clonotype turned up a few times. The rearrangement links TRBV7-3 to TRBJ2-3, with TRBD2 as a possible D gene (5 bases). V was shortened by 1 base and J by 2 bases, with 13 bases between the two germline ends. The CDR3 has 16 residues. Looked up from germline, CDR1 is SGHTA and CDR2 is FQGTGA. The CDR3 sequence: CASSLNSPGNTDTQYF. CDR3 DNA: TGTGCCAGCAGCTTAAATTCCCCCGGGAACACAGATACGCAGTATTTT.

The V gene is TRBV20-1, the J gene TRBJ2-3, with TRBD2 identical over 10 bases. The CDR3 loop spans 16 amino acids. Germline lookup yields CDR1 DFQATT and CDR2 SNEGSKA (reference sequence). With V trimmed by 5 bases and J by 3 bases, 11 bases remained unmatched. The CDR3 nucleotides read TGCAGTGCTTTGGCTAGCGGGAGATTCGGTACAGATACGCAGTATTTT. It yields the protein CSALASGRFGTDTQYF.

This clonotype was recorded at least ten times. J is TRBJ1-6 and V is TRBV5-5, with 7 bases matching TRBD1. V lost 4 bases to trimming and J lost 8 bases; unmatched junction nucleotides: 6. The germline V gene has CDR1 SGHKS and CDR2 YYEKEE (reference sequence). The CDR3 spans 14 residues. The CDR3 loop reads CASSTGTAHSPLHF. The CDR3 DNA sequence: TGTGCCAGCAGCACCGGGACAGCTCATTCACCCCTCCACTTT.

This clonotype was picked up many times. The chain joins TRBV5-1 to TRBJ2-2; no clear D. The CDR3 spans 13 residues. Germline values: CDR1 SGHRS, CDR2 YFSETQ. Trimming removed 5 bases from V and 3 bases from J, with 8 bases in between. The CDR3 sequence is CASSPADTGELFF. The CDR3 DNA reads TGCGCCAGCAGTCCTGCGGACACCGGGGAGCTGTTTTTT.

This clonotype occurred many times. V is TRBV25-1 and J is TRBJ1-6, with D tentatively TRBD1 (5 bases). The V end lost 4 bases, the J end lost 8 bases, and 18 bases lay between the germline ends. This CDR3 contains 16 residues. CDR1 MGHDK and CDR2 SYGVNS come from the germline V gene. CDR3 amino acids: CASSVGGRDGYSPLHF. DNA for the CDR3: TGTGCCAGCAGTGTCGGGGGTCGAGACGGGTATTCACCCCTCCACTTT.

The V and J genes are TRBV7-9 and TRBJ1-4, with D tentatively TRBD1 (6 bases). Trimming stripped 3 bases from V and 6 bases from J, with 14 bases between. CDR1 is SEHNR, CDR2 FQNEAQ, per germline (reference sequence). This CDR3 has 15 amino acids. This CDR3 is CASSFGGGADEKLFF. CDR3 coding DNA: TGTGCCAGCAGCTTCGGCGGGGGGGCTGATGAAAAACTGTTTTTT. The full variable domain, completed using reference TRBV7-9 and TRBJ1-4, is DTGVSQNPRHKITKRGQNVTFRCDPISEHNRLYWYRQTLGQGPEFLTYFQNEAQLEKSRLLSDRFSAERPKGSFSTLEIQRTEQGDSAMYLCASSFGGGADEKLFFGSGTQLSVL.

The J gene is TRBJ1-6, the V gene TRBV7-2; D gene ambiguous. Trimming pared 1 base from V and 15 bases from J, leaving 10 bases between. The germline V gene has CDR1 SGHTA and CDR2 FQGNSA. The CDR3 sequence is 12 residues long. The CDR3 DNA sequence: TGTGCCAGCAGCTTAGGGAGGCAACTCCTCCACTTT. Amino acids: CASSLGRQLLHF.

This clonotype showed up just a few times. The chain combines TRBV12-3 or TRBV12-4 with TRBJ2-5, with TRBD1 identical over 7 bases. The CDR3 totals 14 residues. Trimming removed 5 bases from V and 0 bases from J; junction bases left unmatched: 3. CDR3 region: CASSPGQHQETQYF. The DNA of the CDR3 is TGTGCCAGCAGTCCGGGACAGCACCAAGAGACCCAGTACTTC.

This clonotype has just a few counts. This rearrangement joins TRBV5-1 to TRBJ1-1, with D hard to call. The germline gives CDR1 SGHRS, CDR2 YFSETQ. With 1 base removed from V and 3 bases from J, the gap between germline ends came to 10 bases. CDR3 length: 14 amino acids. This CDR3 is CASSLSWVDTEAFF. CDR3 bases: TGCGCCAGCAGCTTGTCATGGGTGGACACTGAAGCTTTCTTT.

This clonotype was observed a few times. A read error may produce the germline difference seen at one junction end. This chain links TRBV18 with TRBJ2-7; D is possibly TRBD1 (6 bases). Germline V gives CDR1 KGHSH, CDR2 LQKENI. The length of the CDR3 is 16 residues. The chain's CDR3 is CATSPRGGLNLWEQYF. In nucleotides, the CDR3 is TGTGCCACCTCACCGCGAGGGGGTCTTAATCTATGGGAGCAGTACTTC.

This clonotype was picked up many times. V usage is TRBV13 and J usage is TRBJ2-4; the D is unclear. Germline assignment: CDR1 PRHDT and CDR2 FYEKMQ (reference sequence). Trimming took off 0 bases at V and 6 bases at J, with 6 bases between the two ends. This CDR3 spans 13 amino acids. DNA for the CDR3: TGTGCCAGCAGCTTAGGCCTTGGAAACATTCAGTACTTC. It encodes CASSLGLGNIQYF.

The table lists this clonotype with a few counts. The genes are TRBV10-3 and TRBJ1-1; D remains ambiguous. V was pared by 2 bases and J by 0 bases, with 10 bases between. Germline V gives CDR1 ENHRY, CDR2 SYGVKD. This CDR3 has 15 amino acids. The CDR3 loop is CAISERREMNTEAFF. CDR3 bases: TGTGCCATCAGTGAGAGGCGGGAAATGAACACTGAAGCTTTCTTT.

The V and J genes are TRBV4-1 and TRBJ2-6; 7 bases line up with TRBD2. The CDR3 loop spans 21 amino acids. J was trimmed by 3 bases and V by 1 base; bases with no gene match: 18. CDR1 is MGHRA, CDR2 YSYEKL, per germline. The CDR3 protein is CASSQAKPPSGSLGGANVLTF. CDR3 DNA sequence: TGCGCCAGCAGCCAAGCTAAGCCTCCTAGCGGTTCCTTAGGTGGGGCCAACGTCCTGACTTTC.